This entry concerns a single T cell receptor beta chain. The entry originates in a study of blood T cell repertoires in COVID-19. About the study: COVID-19 samples from acute and convalescent phases originated in the United States, Italy and Spain. Sample material is recorded as cDNA or gDNA derived from T cells, B-cell-depleted T cells, or PBMCs.

Methods used by the authors: How many nucleated cells were present was estimated from reference gene primer amplification. Libraries were prepared by immunoSEQ multiplex PCR; TCRdb keeps only in-frame clonotypes and omits some of them. V, J and clone size are taken as reported in that table, and D and trimming were inferred from the DNA itself. The table shows under 75,000 clones, with just under 80% occurring only once. Trimming cost V 5 bases and J 6 bases, with 12 bases left between them. The CDR3 extends over 13 amino acids. Germline V gene sequence: CDR1 SGHRS, CDR2 YFSETQ. The rearrangement links TRBV5-1 to TRBJ1-3, with D possibly matching TRBD1 (6 bases). Sequencing input: peripheral blood. The TCR originated in a woman aged 60-75 years with acute or convalescent COVID-19. The DNA for the CDR3 is TGCGCCAGCAGGCAGGGACATTCAAACACCATATATTTT. Protein: CASRQGHSNTIYF.